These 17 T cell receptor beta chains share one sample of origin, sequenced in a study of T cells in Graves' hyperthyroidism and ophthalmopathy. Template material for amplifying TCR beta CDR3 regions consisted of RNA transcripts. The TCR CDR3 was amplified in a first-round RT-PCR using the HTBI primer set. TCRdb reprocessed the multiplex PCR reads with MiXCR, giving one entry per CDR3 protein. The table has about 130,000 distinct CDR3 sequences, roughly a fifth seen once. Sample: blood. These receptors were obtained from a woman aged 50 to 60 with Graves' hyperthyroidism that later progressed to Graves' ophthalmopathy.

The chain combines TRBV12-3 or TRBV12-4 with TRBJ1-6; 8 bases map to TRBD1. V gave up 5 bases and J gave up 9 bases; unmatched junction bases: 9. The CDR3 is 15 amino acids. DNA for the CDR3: TGTGCCAGCAGTGCAGGACAGGGCCGTCGTTCACCCCTCCACTTT. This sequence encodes CASSAGQGRRSPLHF.

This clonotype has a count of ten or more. The CDR3 sequence is CSARRGHTTDTQYF. The CDR3 region has the DNA TGCAGTGCCCGCCGGGGACATACAACAGATACGCAGTATTTT. The chain joins TRBV20-1 to TRBJ2-3; D is possibly TRBD1 (6 bases). This CDR3 is built from 14 residues. V lost 6 bases to trimming and J lost 3 bases, with 16 bases between them. Germline assignment: CDR1 DFQATT and CDR2 SNEGSKA (reference sequence).

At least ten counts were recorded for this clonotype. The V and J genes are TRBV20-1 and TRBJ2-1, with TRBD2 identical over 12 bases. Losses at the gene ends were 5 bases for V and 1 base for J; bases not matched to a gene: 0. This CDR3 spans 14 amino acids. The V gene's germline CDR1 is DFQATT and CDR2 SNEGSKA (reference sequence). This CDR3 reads CSAGLAGSYNEQFF. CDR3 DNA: TGCAGTGCTGGACTAGCGGGGTCCTACAATGAGCAGTTCTTC.

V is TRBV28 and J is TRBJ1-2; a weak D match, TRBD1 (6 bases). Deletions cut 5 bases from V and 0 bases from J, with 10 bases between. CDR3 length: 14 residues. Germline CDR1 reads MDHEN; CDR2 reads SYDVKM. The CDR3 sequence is CASSARGPNYGYTF. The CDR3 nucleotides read TGTGCCAGCAGTGCCAGGGGTCCTAACTATGGCTACACCTTC.

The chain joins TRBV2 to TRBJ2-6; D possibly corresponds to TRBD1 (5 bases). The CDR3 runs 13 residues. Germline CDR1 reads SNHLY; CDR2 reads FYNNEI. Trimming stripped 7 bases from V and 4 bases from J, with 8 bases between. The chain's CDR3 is CASTTAGANVLTF. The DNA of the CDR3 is TGTGCCAGCACGACAGCGGGGGCCAACGTCCTGACTTTC.

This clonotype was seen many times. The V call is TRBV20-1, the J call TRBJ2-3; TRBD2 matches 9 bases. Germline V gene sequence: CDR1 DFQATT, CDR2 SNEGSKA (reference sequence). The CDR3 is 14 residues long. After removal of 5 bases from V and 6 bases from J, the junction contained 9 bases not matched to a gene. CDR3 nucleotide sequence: TGCAGTGCTGTGACTAGCGGTTCATTCGATACGCAGTATTTT. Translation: CSAVTSGSFDTQYF.

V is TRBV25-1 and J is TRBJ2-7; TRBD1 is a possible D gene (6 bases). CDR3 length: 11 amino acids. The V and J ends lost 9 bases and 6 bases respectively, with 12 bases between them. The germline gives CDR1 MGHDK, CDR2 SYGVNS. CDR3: CASTGFSEQYF. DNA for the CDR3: TGTGCCAGTACAGGGTTTAGCGAGCAGTACTTC.

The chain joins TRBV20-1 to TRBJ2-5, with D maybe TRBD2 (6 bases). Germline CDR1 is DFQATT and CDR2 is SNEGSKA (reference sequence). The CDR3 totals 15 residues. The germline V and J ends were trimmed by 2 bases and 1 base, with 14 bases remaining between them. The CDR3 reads CSARKTGVIQETQYF. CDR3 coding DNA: TGCAGTGCTAGAAAAACGGGAGTGATCCAAGAGACCCAGTACTTC.

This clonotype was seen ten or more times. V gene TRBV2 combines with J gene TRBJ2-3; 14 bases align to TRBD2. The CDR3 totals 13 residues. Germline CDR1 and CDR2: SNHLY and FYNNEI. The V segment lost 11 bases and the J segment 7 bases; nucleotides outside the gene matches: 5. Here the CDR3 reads CAGTSGRRNTQYF. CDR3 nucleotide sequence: TGTGCCGGGACTAGCGGGAGAAGGAATACGCAGTATTTT. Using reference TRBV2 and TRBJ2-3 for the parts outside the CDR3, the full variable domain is EPEVTQTPSHQVTQMGQEVILRCVPISNHLYFYWYRQILGQKVEFLVSFYNNEISEKSEIFDDQFSVERPDGSNFTLKIRSTKLEDSAMYFCAGTSGRRNTQYFGPGTRLTVL.

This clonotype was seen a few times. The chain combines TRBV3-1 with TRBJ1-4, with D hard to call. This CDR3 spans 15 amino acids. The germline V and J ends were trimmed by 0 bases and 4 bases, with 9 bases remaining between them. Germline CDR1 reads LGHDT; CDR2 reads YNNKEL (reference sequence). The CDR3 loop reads CASSQDLGFNEKLFF. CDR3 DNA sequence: TGTGCCAGCAGCCAAGATTTAGGGTTTAATGAAAAACTGTTTTTT.

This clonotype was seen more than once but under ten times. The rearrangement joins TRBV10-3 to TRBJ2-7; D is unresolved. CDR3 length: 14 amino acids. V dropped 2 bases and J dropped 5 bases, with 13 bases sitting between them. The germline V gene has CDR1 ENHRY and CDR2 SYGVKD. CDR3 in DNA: TGTGCCATCAGTGAGCTGCCTTCCTACCACGAGCAGTACTTC. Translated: CAISELPSYHEQYF.

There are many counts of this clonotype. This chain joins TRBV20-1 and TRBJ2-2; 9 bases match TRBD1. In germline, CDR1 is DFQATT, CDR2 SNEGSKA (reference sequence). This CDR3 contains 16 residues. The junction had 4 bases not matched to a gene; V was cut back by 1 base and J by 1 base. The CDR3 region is CSARGRDRVNTGELFF. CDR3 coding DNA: TGCAGTGCTAGAGGCAGGGACAGGGTGAACACCGGGGAGCTGTTTTTT.

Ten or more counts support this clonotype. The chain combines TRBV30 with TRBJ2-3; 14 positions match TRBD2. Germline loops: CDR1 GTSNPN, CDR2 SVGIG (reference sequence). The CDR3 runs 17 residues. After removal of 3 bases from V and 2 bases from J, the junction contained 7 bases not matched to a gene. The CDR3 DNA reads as TGTGCCTGGAGCCCTCGGACTAGCGGGAGGTACACAGATACGCAGTATTTT. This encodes CAWSPRTSGRYTDTQYF.

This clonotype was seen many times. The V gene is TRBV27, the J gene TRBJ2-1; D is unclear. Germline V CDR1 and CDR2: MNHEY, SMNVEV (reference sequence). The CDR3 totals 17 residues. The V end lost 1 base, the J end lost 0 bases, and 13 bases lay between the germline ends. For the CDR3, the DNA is TGTGCCAGCAGTTTATACAAAGCTGTCTTCTCCTACAATGAGCAGTTCTTC. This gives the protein CASSLYKAVFSYNEQFF.

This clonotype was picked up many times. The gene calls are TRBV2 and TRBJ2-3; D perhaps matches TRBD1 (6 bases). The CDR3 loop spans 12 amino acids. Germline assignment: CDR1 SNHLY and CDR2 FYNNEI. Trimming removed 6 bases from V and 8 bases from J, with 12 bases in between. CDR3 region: CASRREGVTQYF. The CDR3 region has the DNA TGTGCCAGCAGAAGAGAGGGGGTTACGCAGTATTTT.

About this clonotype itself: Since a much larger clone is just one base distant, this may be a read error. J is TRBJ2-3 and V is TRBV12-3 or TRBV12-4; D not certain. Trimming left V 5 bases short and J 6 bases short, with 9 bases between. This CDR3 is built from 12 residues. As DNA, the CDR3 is TGTGCCAGCAGTCTTACCGGCGATACGCAGTATTTT. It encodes CASSLTGDTQYF.

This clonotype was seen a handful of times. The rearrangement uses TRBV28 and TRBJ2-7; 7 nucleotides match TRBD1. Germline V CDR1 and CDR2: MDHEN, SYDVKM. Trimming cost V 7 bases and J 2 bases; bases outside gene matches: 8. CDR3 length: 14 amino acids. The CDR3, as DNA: TGTGCCAGCATGGGCTGGACAGGAGCCTACGAGCAGTACTTC. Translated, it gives CASMGWTGAYEQYF.